Each of the 8 T cell receptor beta chains below was sequenced from the same sample in a study of OX40 agonist ivuxolimab in advanced cancers. Profiled with immunoSEQ multiplex PCR; TCRdb holds only in-frame clones, not every one. Here the sample spans approximately 60,000 clones, about four fifths being singletons. This specimen was CD4+ or CD8+ T cells sorted from blood, taken in a trial of the OX40 agonist ivuxolimab. Receptors originate from an adult with an advanced solid tumor such as melanoma, head and neck, liver or kidney cancer.

The chain employs TRBV19 and TRBJ2-2; 7 bases fit TRBD1. V lost 3 bases, J lost 5 bases, and 6 bases stayed unmatched. Germline-derived CDR1 and CDR2 are LNHDA and SQIVND (reference sequence). CDR3 length: 15 residues. CDR3 protein: CASSIVTGSTGELFF. DNA for the CDR3: TGTGCCAGTAGTATCGTGACAGGGTCGACCGGGGAGCTGTTTTTT. Full variable domain (missing parts from reference TRBV19 and TRBJ2-2): DGGITQSPKYLFRKEGQNVTLSCEQNLNHDAMYWYRQDPGQGLRLIYYSQIVNDFQKGDIAEGYSVSREKKESFPLTVTSAQKNPTAFYLCASSIVTGSTGELFFGEGSRLTVL.

This clone was detected only a few times. V usage is TRBV2 and J usage is TRBJ1-2, with 7 bases aligning to TRBD1. Germline CDR1 is SNHLY and CDR2 is FYNNEI. The CDR3 is made up of 14 amino acids. V shed 6 bases and J 4 bases; nucleotides not matched to a gene: 8. The CDR3 DNA reads TGTGCCAGCAGGGGAGGACAGGTCCTCTATGGCTACACCTTC. Translating gives CASRGGQVLYGYTF.

The chain has TRBV6-6 and TRBJ1-1, with D unresolved. The length of the CDR3 is 14 residues. Germline CDR1 and CDR2: MNHNY and SVGAGI (reference sequence). V was pared by 2 bases and J by 1 base, with 8 bases between. CDR3 in DNA: TGTGCCAGCAGTTACGACCGGGAGAACACTGAAGCTTTCTTT. Translating gives CASSYDRENTEAFF.

The V and J genes are TRBV7-9 and TRBJ1-1; D is possibly TRBD1 (6 bases). Germline V gives CDR1 SEHNR, CDR2 FQNEAQ (reference sequence). V shed 4 bases and J shed 0 bases, with 12 bases lying between them. CDR3 length: 15 amino acids. DNA of the CDR3: TGTGCCAGCAGCTGGGACAACGGTATGAACACTGAAGCTTTCTTT. Translated: CASSWDNGMNTEAFF.

Here the CDR3 reads CASSFRAGRGSNQPQHF. For the CDR3, the DNA is TGTGCCAGCAGCTTTCGGGCAGGGAGGGGATCTAATCAGCCCCAGCATTTT. The V gene is TRBV5-5, the J gene TRBJ1-5, with a possible D match to TRBD1 (5 bases). There are 17 residues in the CDR3. V was trimmed by 2 bases and J by 4 bases, leaving 19 bases between them. Germline V gene data show CDR1 as SGHKS and CDR2 as YYEKEE (reference sequence). The complete variable domain, with remaining parts taken from reference TRBV5-5 and TRBJ1-5, reads DAGVTQSPTHLIKTRGQQVTLRCSPISGHKSVSWYQQVLGQGPQFIFQYYEKEERGRGNFPDRFSARQFPNYSSELNVNALLLGDSALYLCASSFRAGRGSNQPQHFGDGTRLSIL.

The V call is TRBV7-2, the J call TRBJ2-1, with 7 nucleotides matching TRBD2. Trimming removed 5 bases from V and 5 bases from J; junction bases left unmatched: 9. CDR1 is SGHTA, CDR2 FQGNSA, per germline. This CDR3 has 15 amino acids. The CDR3 nucleotides are TGTGCCAGCAGCCGGACCCCAGCGGGGAACAATGAGCAGTTCTTC. Translation: CASSRTPAGNNEQFF.

This clone was observed a few times. The chain links TRBV7-2 to TRBJ1-1, with D unclear. The V end lost 8 bases, the J end lost 4 bases, and 14 bases lay between the germline ends. This CDR3 contains 13 residues. Germline V gene sequence: CDR1 SGHTA, CDR2 FQGNSA. The CDR3 sequence is CASAGSVGTEAFF. In DNA form, the CDR3 reads TGTGCCAGCGCGGGGTCGGTGGGCACTGAAGCTTTCTTT.

This chain joins TRBV29-1 and TRBJ2-5, with D perhaps TRBD2 (5 bases). The DNA end is a closer match to TRBJ2-7, so the J assignment may be wrong. CDR3 length: 12 residues. Germline V gene sequence: CDR1 SQVTM, CDR2 ANQGSEA. The DNA of the CDR3 is TGCAGCGTCGAGACTAACTCCTACGAGCAGTACTTC. Residues: CSVETNSYEQYF.